This T cell receptor beta chain was sequenced for a study of T cell changes during pregnancy in multiple sclerosis. Trimming removed 4 bases at V and 7 bases at J, with 8 bases between. Germline CDR1 and CDR2: SGHTA and FQGNSA. The CDR3 is made up of 13 amino acids. Data came from immunoSEQ multiplex PCR; TCRdb stores just in-frame clones and leaves some out. This sample has under 70,000 clones; around 93% occur once, and the top ten carry approximately 0.64%. The specimen was CD4+ T cells from peripheral blood mononuclear cells, collected after pregnancy. The sequence was obtained from a female donor with multiple sclerosis, enrolled in a pregnancy study. The chain combines TRBV7-2 with TRBJ1-6; possible D gene TRBD1, 5 bases. CDR3 sequence reads: CASSWRGNSPLHF. As DNA, the CDR3 is TGTGCCAGCAGCTGGAGGGGAAATTCACCCCTCCACTTT.